These 30 T cell receptor beta chains were sequenced from one sample in a study of shared clonotypes between healthy human individuals. Generated by immunoSEQ multiplex PCR, the TCRdb table keeps only in-frame clones and is missing some. Among around 1.1 million clones, approximately 80% were seen once, and the ten largest hold around 0.6%. Sample: memory CD4+ T cells from PBMCs. Subset: CD45RA-negative fraction. These receptors were collected from a man between 18 and 35 years old in good health. Some clones in this sample may be carry-over from other donors' samples.

V usage is TRBV5-1 and J usage is TRBJ2-2, with D possibly matching TRBD1 (6 bases). Germline V gene lookup returns CDR1 SGHRS and CDR2 YFSETQ. Between the trimmed V and J ends, which lost 2 bases and 0 bases, there was a span of 11 bases. The length of the CDR3 is 16 residues. The CDR3 region has the DNA TGCGCCAGCAGCTTCTTTGGGGGCCCGAACACCGGGGAGCTGTTTTTT. Amino acids: CASSFFGGPNTGELFF.

Remarks on this clone: The sample holds other DNA sequences that translate to the same CDR3. J is TRBJ1-3 and V is TRBV28, with TRBD1 as a possible D gene (6 bases). The CDR3 length is 14 residues. The V end lost 6 bases, the J end lost 0 bases, and 9 bases lay between the germline ends. Germline V gene data show CDR1 as MDHEN and CDR2 as SYDVKM. The CDR3 nucleotides read TGTGCCAGCAGGACAGGTAGCTCTGGAAACACCATATATTTT. It codes for CASRTGSSGNTIYF.

In regard to this clone: This CDR3 is also generated by other DNA sequences in the sample. The gene calls are TRBV5-1 and TRBJ2-5, with a possible D match to TRBD1 (5 bases). This CDR3 spans 13 amino acids. Trimming removed 3 bases from V and 5 bases from J, with 11 bases in between. The germline gives CDR1 SGHRS, CDR2 YFSETQ. The CDR3 coding sequence is TGCGCCAGCAGCTCGTCAGGGTCGGAGACCCAGTACTTC. Translated, it gives CASSSSGSETQYF.

The V call is TRBV9, the J call TRBJ2-1; 8 nucleotides align to TRBD2. Trimming at V came to 4 bases and at J to 7 bases, leaving 16 bases not matched to a gene. From germline, CDR1 is SGDLS and CDR2 YYNGEE. The CDR3 has 17 residues. CDR3 in DNA: TGTGCCAGCAGCCCCGCGATCAGCGGGAGCTGGGTGAATGAGCAGTTCTTC. Amino acid sequence: CASSPAISGSWVNEQFF.

Comments on this clone: The sample has other DNA sequences that encode this CDR3 too. The rearrangement joins TRBV7-3 to TRBJ2-1; D is unresolved. CDR3 length equals 14 residues. Germline CDR1 is SGHTA and CDR2 is FQGTGA. Between the trimmed V and J ends, which lost 5 bases and 2 bases, there was a span of 10 bases. CDR3 region: CASSPRATYNEQFF. CDR3 in DNA: TGTGCCAGCAGCCCTCGTGCCACCTACAATGAGCAGTTCTTC. Full variable domain (missing parts from reference TRBV7-3 and TRBJ2-1): GAGVSQTPSNKVTEKGKYVELRCDPISGHTALYWYRQSLGQGPEFLIYFQGTGAADDSGLPNDRFFAVRPEGSVSTLKIQRTERGDSAVYLCASSPRATYNEQFFGPGTRLTVL.

The chain links TRBV6-6 to TRBJ2-5; D is undetermined. Trimming left V 4 bases short and J 7 bases short, with 7 bases between. The CDR3 contains 11 residues. Germline V gene data show CDR1 as MNHNY and CDR2 as SVGAGI (reference sequence). The CDR3 DNA reads as TGTGCCAGCAGTTCCCCCTCGACCCAGTACTTC. It codes for CASSSPSTQYF.

Only one count was recorded for this clone. Compared with germline, one end of the junction differs, possibly owing to a read error. This rearrangement joins TRBV6-1 to TRBJ2-7; D could derive from TRBD1 or TRBD2 (6 bases each). Germline V gene lookup returns CDR1 MNHNS and CDR2 SASEGT. This CDR3 is 10 amino acids long. This chain's CDR3 is CARGGPWDTF. In DNA form, the CDR3 reads TGTGCCAGGGGGGGACCTTGGGACACCTTC.

This clone was detected only a few times. This chain joins TRBV2 and TRBJ2-7; D could derive from TRBD1 or TRBD2 (5 bases each). V was pared by 0 bases and J by 7 bases, with 10 bases between. This CDR3 region has 13 residues. Germline CDR1 SNHLY, CDR2 FYNNEI. The CDR3 coding sequence is TGTGCCAGCAGTGAAGCGGGACCTTTGGAGCAGTACTTC. Amino acid sequence: CASSEAGPLEQYF.

The sample holds a few counts of this clone. The V call is TRBV12-5, the J call TRBJ1-1; D may be TRBD1 (5 bases). This CDR3 comprises 14 residues. V was pared by 2 bases and J by 5 bases, with 12 bases between. Germline lookup yields CDR1 LGHNT and CDR2 FRNRAP. The CDR3: CASGLLPGITEAFF. CDR3 in DNA: TGTGCTAGTGGTTTGCTACCAGGGATTACTGAAGCTTTCTTT.

The chain joins TRBV27 to TRBJ1-5; TRBD1 is a possible D gene (5 bases). CDR3 length equals 16 residues. V was trimmed by 6 bases and J by 6 bases, leaving 21 bases between them. CDR1 MNHEY and CDR2 SMNVEV come from the germline V gene (reference sequence). CDR3 in DNA: TGTGCCAGCAGCCCCGGGGGGGGAGTTTTGGGTCAGCCCCAGCATTTT. Translated, it gives CASSPGGGVLGQPQHF.

This clone was seen only a few times. This chain links TRBV28 with TRBJ2-7; 7 bases align to TRBD1. The CDR3 consists of 16 residues. CDR1 is MDHEN and CDR2 is SYDVKM in the germline V gene. V lost 4 bases and J lost 5; bases outside the gene matches: 14. In DNA form, the CDR3 reads TGTGCCAGCAGTTCCCTAGACAGGGTGCGATCCGACGAGCAGTACTTC. The encoded protein is CASSSLDRVRSDEQYF.

The V call is TRBV30, the J call TRBJ2-5; 10 bases fit TRBD2. Germline CDR1 reads GTSNPN; CDR2 reads SVGIG (reference sequence). The length of the CDR3 is 16 residues. V was pared by 2 bases and J by 1 base, with 7 bases of the junction left unmatched. CDR3 bases: TGTGCCTGGAGTAGGGGACTAGCGCCCTCCCAAGAGACCCAGTACTTC. Encoded protein: CAWSRGLAPSQETQYF.

The genes are TRBV5-1 and TRBJ2-1, with TRBD2 matching 11 bases. The CDR3 is 17 residues long. Germline CDR1 reads SGHRS; CDR2 reads YFSETQ. V trimming: 0 bases; J trimming: 3 bases; junction bases outside the gene matches: 5. CDR3 residues: CASSLEDGTSGYNEQFF. CDR3 coding DNA: TGCGCCAGCAGCTTGGAGGACGGGACTAGCGGCTACAATGAGCAGTTCTTC.

The rearrangement uses TRBV6-5 and TRBJ2-6; the D is unclear. The CDR3 has 14 residues. V was pared by 6 bases and J by 0 bases, with 6 bases between. Germline assignment: CDR1 MNHEY and CDR2 SVGAGI. The CDR3 region has the DNA TGTGCCAGCAGACTTAGCTCTGGGGCCAACGTCCTGACTTTC. The encoded protein is CASRLSSGANVLTF.

The chain employs TRBV7-2 and TRBJ1-3; D remains unclear. Trimming removed 5 bases from V and 2 bases from J, with 13 bases in between. The germline CDR1 and CDR2 sequences are SGHTA and FQGNSA. The CDR3 totals 15 residues. This CDR3 is CASSPQARAGNTIYF. In nucleotides, the CDR3 is TGTGCCAGCAGCCCCCAAGCAAGGGCTGGAAACACCATATATTTT.

The CDR3 sequence: CASSLRATGGRETQYF. Here the CDR3 DNA reads TGTGCCAGCTCACTACGAGCGACAGGGGGTCGGGAGACCCAGTACTTC. This sequence joins TRBV18 and TRBJ2-5; 9 bases match TRBD1. Trimming cost V 4 bases and J 5 bases; bases outside gene matches: 11. Germline CDR1 and CDR2: KGHSH and LQKENI. The CDR3 totals 16 residues.

The chain uses TRBV10-3 and TRBJ2-5; 11 positions agree with TRBD2. The CDR3 runs 15 residues. The ends lost 4 bases at V and 3 bases at J; junction bases unmatched: 4. In germline, CDR1 is ENHRY, CDR2 SYGVKD. CDR3 sequence reads: CAISAPGLAEETQYF. The CDR3 DNA follows: TGTGCCATCAGTGCGCCGGGACTAGCGGAAGAGACCCAGTACTTC.

This chain joins TRBV28 and TRBJ1-1; D possibly corresponds to TRBD1 (5 bases). The germline gives CDR1 MDHEN, CDR2 SYDVKM. Between the trimmed V and J ends, which lost 5 bases and 7 bases, there was a span of 14 bases. The CDR3 is 13 residues long. CDR3 loop: CASSPRRGIEAFF. For the CDR3, the DNA is TGTGCCAGCAGTCCTAGGAGGGGTATTGAAGCTTTCTTT.

This sequence joins TRBV2 and TRBJ2-7, with TRBD1 matching 7 bases. Per germline, CDR1 SNHLY and CDR2 FYNNEI. This CDR3 spans 15 amino acids. Losses at the gene ends were 8 bases for V and 2 bases for J; bases not matched to a gene: 12. The CDR3 sequence: CASGIDRAMAYEQYF. The DNA for the CDR3 is TGTGCCAGCGGGATAGACAGGGCAATGGCCTACGAGCAGTACTTC.

Concerning this clone: The sample carries other DNA sequences with the same CDR3. V and J are TRBV5-1 and TRBJ2-5, with D unresolved. Per the germline V gene, CDR1 is SGHRS and CDR2 is YFSETQ. V was shortened by 1 base and J by 4 bases, with 8 bases between the two germline ends. CDR3 length: 13 residues. Here the CDR3 reads CASSLWGRETQYF. The CDR3 coding sequence is TGCGCCAGCAGCTTGTGGGGTAGAGAGACCCAGTACTTC.

The chain has TRBV6-8 and TRBJ1-5; 8 bases agree with TRBD1. The CDR3 is made up of 15 amino acids. The J segment lost 2 bases and the V segment lost 6 bases, leaving 6 bases of the junction unmatched. Germline V gene lookup returns CDR1 MNHGY and CDR2 SAAAGT. CDR3 sequence reads: CASSLGQGGNQPQHF. For the CDR3, the DNA is TGTGCCAGCAGCCTAGGACAGGGAGGCAATCAGCCCCAGCATTTT.

This clone appeared once. This sequence joins TRBV6-5 and TRBJ2-5, with D uncertain. CDR3 length: 14 residues. Per the germline V gene, CDR1 is MNHEY and CDR2 is SVGAGI. V was shortened by 8 bases and J by 2 bases, with 15 bases between the two germline ends. The CDR3 spells CASQSPHRQETQYF. In nucleotides, the CDR3 is TGTGCCAGCCAGAGTCCCCACAGACAAGAGACCCAGTACTTC.

This clone was recorded once. The chain recombines TRBV5-4 with TRBJ2-2; D is undetermined. The ends were cut back, 0 bases at V and 7 bases at J, with 7 bases in the middle. The CDR3 contains 13 residues. The germline V gene encodes CDR1 SGHNT and CDR2 YYREEE (reference sequence). CDR3 protein: CASSLARDGELFF. In DNA, the CDR3 is TGTGCCAGCAGCTTGGCTCGCGACGGGGAGCTGTTTTTT.

V gene TRBV6-5 combines with J gene TRBJ1-3; 8 positions match TRBD1. In germline, CDR1 is MNHEY, CDR2 SVGAGI. J was trimmed by 4 bases and V by 4 bases; bases with no gene match: 6. This CDR3 is 15 amino acids long. CDR3 loop: CASSWTGSPGNTIYF. In nucleotides, the CDR3 is TGTGCCAGCAGTTGGACAGGGTCTCCGGGAAACACCATATATTTT.

The chain uses TRBV7-9 and TRBJ2-7; tentative D call: TRBD2 (5 bases). The CDR3 is 13 residues long. The V gene's germline CDR1 is SEHNR and CDR2 FQNEAQ (reference sequence). Trimming left V 7 bases short and J 4 bases short, with 14 bases between. The CDR3 region is CASTPSGRYEQYF. The CDR3, as DNA: TGTGCCAGCACCCCGAGCGGCCGATACGAGCAGTACTTC. The variable domain in full, completed from reference TRBV7-9 and TRBJ2-7, reads DTGVSQNPRHKITKRGQNVTFRCDPISEHNRLYWYRQTLGQGPEFLTYFQNEAQLEKSRLLSDRFSAERPKGSFSTLEIQRTEQGDSAMYLCASTPSGRYEQYFGPGTRLTVT.

The rearrangement uses TRBV4-2 and TRBJ2-3; 11 bases are a match to TRBD2. V gave up 4 bases and J gave up 2 bases; unmatched junction bases: 8. CDR1 is LGHNA, CDR2 YNFKEQ, per germline. The CDR3 consists of 17 residues. The DNA of the CDR3 is TGTGCCAGCAGCCTAACCCTAGCGGGAGGTCCCACAGATACGCAGTATTTT. This encodes CASSLTLAGGPTDTQYF.

This chain joins TRBV7-6 and TRBJ2-3; D unclear. The germline gives CDR1 SGHVS, CDR2 FNYEAQ. The CDR3 spans 13 residues. Deletions cut 1 base from V and 8 bases from J, with 10 bases between. CDR3 sequence (DNA): TGTGCCAGCAGCTTAGGGGCGGTGGGTACGCAGTATTTT. Protein product: CASSLGAVGTQYF.

This clone appeared many times. The gene calls are TRBV14 and TRBJ2-7; D uncertain. V was shortened by 0 bases and J by 6 bases, with 6 bases between the two germline ends. Germline V CDR1 and CDR2: SGHDN, FVKESK. This CDR3 has 12 amino acids. The CDR3: CASSQEVGEQYF. The CDR3 nucleotides read TGTGCCAGCAGCCAAGAGGTCGGCGAGCAGTACTTC.

The gene calls are TRBV2 and TRBJ2-5; D is uncertain. V lost 4 bases, J lost 2 bases, and 11 bases lay in between. There are 14 residues in the CDR3. CDR1 and CDR2 (germline): SNHLY, FYNNEI. The CDR3 sequence: CASSVKYWQETQYF. Written as DNA, the CDR3 is TGTGCCAGCAGTGTTAAGTACTGGCAAGAGACCCAGTACTTC.

This chain joins TRBV5-8 and TRBJ1-3; TRBD1 might be the D (6 bases). The length of the CDR3 is 15 residues. Germline CDR1 SGHTS, CDR2 YDEGEE. The germline V and J ends were trimmed by 3 bases and 1 base, with 11 bases remaining between them. The CDR3 here is CASSSTGISGNTIYF. CDR3 nucleotides: TGTGCCAGCAGCTCCACAGGGATTTCTGGAAACACCATATATTTT.